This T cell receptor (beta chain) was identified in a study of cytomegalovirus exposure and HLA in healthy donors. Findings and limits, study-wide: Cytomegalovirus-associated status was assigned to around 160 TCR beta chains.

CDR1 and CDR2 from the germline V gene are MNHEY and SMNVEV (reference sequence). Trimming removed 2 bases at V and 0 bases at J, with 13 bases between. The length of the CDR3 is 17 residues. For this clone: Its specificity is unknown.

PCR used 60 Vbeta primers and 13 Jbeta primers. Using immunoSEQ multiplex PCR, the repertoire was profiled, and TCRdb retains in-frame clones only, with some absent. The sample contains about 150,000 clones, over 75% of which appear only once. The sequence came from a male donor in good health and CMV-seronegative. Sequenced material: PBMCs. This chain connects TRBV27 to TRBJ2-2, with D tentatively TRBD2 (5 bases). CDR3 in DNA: TGTGCCAGCAGTTTAGGTTGGGGAGTTTCGAACACCGGGGAGCTGTTTTTT. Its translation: CASSLGWGVSNTGELFF.